These T cell receptor beta chains were read from a single sample in a study of radiotherapy plus CTLA-4 blockade in lung cancer. Profiling relied on immunoSEQ multiplex PCR, and the TCRdb table lists in-frame clones only, not all of them. This sample has about 83,000 clones; about four fifths occur once, and the top ten carry 4%. The sample consisted of peripheral blood, taken from a patient treated with radiotherapy plus ipilimumab. The receptors were gathered from a human donor with non-small cell lung cancer who had a partial response to radiotherapy plus ipilimumab. Some clones in this sample may be carry-over from other donors' samples. Each CDR3 is given with its conserved first and last residue. Fields, in order: J gene, clone size, V gene, D gene, CDR3 DNA, CDR3 protein. D genes are given only for firm matches. Some rows mark clone size as missing; the rest say once, few, many or name a class of expanded clone.

J: TRBJ2-5; size: NA; V: TRBV7-9; D: NA; DNA: TGTGCCAGCAGCTCCCCAGGTGGCTTTGCTCTGGACCAGTACTTC; CDR3: CASSSPGGFALDQYF
J: TRBJ2-6; size: NA; V: TRBV30; D: NA; DNA: TGTGCCTGGATGTATGGCCTCCACAGGGTCTCTGGGGCCAACGTCCTGACTTTC; CDR3: CAWMYGLHRVSGANVLTF
J: TRBJ2-1; size: NA; V: TRBV19; D: TRBD1; DNA: TGTGCCAGTAGTATAGTCCGGGACAGTGAGCAGTTCTTC; CDR3: CASSIVRDSEQFF
J: TRBJ1-5; size: few; V: TRBV19; D: TRBD1; DNA: TGTGCCAGTACGTTTCTCCGGGACAGGGGAGGCAATCAGCCCCAGCATTTT; CDR3: CASTFLRDRGGNQPQHF
J: TRBJ2-7; size: few; V: TRBV28; D: TRBD1; DNA: TGTGCCAGCACTTTAGGCGGGACAGGGAAAAAGGAGCAGTACTTC; CDR3: CASTLGGTGKKEQYF
J: TRBJ1-5; size: NA; V: TRBV10-3; D: NA; DNA: TGTGCCATCAGTGACGTGGGGGCCGGCAATCAGCCCCAGCATTTT; CDR3: CAISDVGAGNQPQHF
J: TRBJ2-1; size: NA; V: TRBV4-3; D: TRBD2; DNA: TGCGCCAGCAGCCAAGGGGTGACGCGGGGGGTCTCCTACAATGAGCAGTTCTTC; CDR3: CASSQGVTRGVSYNEQFF
J: TRBJ2-7; size: once; V: TRBV27; D: NA; DNA: TGTGCCAGCAGTTCCCACTACGAGCAGTACTTC; CDR3: CASSSHYEQYF
J: TRBJ1-1; size: NA; V: TRBV19; D: NA; DNA: TGTGCCAGTACCTCCCTGGGGGGCACTGAAGCTTTCTTT; CDR3: CASTSLGGTEAFF
J: TRBJ2-1; size: NA; V: TRBV7-8; D: TRBD2; DNA: TGTGCCAGCAGCCCCACTAGCGGGAGGATGGGTGAGCAGTTCTTC; CDR3: CASSPTSGRMGEQFF
J: TRBJ2-3; size: NA; V: TRBV6-5; D: TRBD2; DNA: TGTGCCAGCAGACCTTTCGGACTAGTCCCAGATACGCAGTATTTT; CDR3: CASRPFGLVPDTQYF
J: TRBJ2-1; size: NA; V: TRBV19; D: NA; DNA: TGTGCCAGTACCCACAACAATGAGCAGTTCTTC; CDR3: CASTHNNEQFF
J: TRBJ2-1; size: NA; V: TRBV18; D: TRBD1; DNA: TGTGCCAGCTCACTGCTCACAGGGGGGTCCTACAATGAGCAGTTCTTC; CDR3: CASSLLTGGSYNEQFF
J: TRBJ2-1; size: NA; V: TRBV7-3; D: TRBD2; DNA: TGTGCCAGCAGCTTAATGTCTAGCGGGGAGCAGTTCTTC; CDR3: CASSLMSSGEQFF
J: TRBJ2-4; size: NA; V: TRBV27; D: TRBD2; DNA: TGTGCCAGTTCTGTCGGGGGGGGAAACATTCAGTACTTC; CDR3: CASSVGGGNIQYF
J: TRBJ2-7; size: NA; V: TRBV11-2; D: TRBD1; DNA: TGTGCCAGCAGCCGGGACAGCTACGAGCAGTACTTC; CDR3: CASSRDSYEQYF
J: TRBJ1-6; size: NA; V: TRBV7-2; D: NA; DNA: TGTGCCAGCAGCTTATTCGGTCTTCAAACAGGGAATAATTCACCCCTCCACTTT; CDR3: CASSLFGLQTGNNSPLHF
J: TRBJ1-2; size: NA; V: TRBV5-5; D: TRBD1; DNA: TGTGCCAGCAGCTTGGCCGGGACAGGGGTAGCTAACTATGGCTACACCTTC; CDR3: CASSLAGTGVANYGYTF
J: TRBJ1-3; size: NA; V: TRBV4-3; D: NA; DNA: TGCGCCAGCAGCCGCAGTCGCAGGGTCTCTGGAAACACCATATATTTT; CDR3: CASSRSRRVSGNTIYF
J: TRBJ2-1; size: NA; V: TRBV4-2; D: TRBD1; DNA: TGTGCCAGCAGCAACCGGGACAGAAAATACAATGAGCAGTTCTTC; CDR3: CASSNRDRKYNEQFF
J: TRBJ2-2; size: once; V: TRBV9; D: TRBD2; DNA: TGTGCCAGCAGCCTAGCGGGGGGCACCGGGGAGCTGTTTTTT; CDR3: CASSLAGGTGELFF
J: TRBJ2-7; size: NA; V: TRBV7-3; D: NA; DNA: TGTGCCAGCAGCCGCCTCAGGGGACGGAGCTCCTACGAGCAGTACTTC; CDR3: CASSRLRGRSSYEQYF
J: TRBJ2-1; size: NA; V: TRBV18; D: TRBD2; DNA: TGTGCCAGCTCTGAGACTAGCTATAACAATGAGCAGTTCTTC; CDR3: CASSETSYNNEQFF
J: TRBJ2-1; size: few; V: TRBV9; D: TRBD2; DNA: TGTGCCAGCAGCGTAGATCCGGGAGGGCCGTTGTCGACCTACAATGAGCAGTTCTTC; CDR3: CASSVDPGGPLSTYNEQFF
J: TRBJ2-7; size: few; V: TRBV10-3; D: TRBD2; DNA: TGTGCCATCAGTGAAGCGGGGGGGCAGCGCGAGCAGTACTTC; CDR3: CAISEAGGQREQYF
J: TRBJ2-7; size: NA; V: TRBV11-2; D: NA; DNA: TGTGCCAGCAGCAGAAACAGGGCTGGGCAGTACTTC; CDR3: CASSRNRAGQYF
J: TRBJ2-3; size: NA; V: TRBV5-4; D: TRBD2; DNA: TGTGCCAGCAGCTCGGGACTAGCGGGGGGAGATGTAGATACGCAGTATTTT; CDR3: CASSSGLAGGDVDTQYF
J: TRBJ2-1; size: NA; V: TRBV5-8; D: TRBD2; DNA: TGTGCCAGCAGCTTTACCGGGAGGGCCTATCATGAGCAGTTCTTC; CDR3: CASSFTGRAYHEQFF
J: TRBJ2-1; size: NA; V: TRBV7-6; D: NA; DNA: TGTGCCAGCAGCTTACCGCAGGGTGAGCAGTTCTTC; CDR3: CASSLPQGEQFF
J: TRBJ2-5; size: once; V: TRBV19; D: NA; DNA: TGTGCCAGTAGTCAGGGCCGAGAAGAGACCCAGTACTTC; CDR3: CASSQGREETQYF
J: TRBJ2-7; size: NA; V: TRBV5-1; D: TRBD1; DNA: TGCGCCAGCAGCTTGGCCGTCGGACAGGGGAGATCGGAGCAGTACTTC; CDR3: CASSLAVGQGRSEQYF
J: TRBJ1-1; size: NA; V: TRBV28; D: NA; DNA: TGTGCCAGCAGTTCCGGACAGAATGAAGCTTTCTTT; CDR3: CASSSGQNEAFF
J: TRBJ1-2; size: NA; V: TRBV7-9; D: NA; DNA: TGTGCCAGCAGGGACGGGATTGATGGCTACACCTTC; CDR3: CASRDGIDGYTF
J: TRBJ2-6; size: NA; V: TRBV28; D: NA; DNA: TGTGCCAGCAGTATCTCGACAGGCCGCTCTGGGGCCAACGTCCTGACTTTC; CDR3: CASSISTGRSGANVLTF
J: TRBJ1-4; size: NA; V: TRBV4-2; D: NA; DNA: TGTGCCAGCAGCATTAGTGCAACTAATGAAAAACTGTTTTTT; CDR3: CASSISATNEKLFF
J: TRBJ2-7; size: once; V: TRBV2; D: NA; DNA: TGTGCCAGCAGTGCTAGCTTTCTTTACGAGCAGTACTTC; CDR3: CASSASFLYEQYF
J: TRBJ2-3; size: NA; V: TRBV11-1; D: TRBD2; DNA: TGTGCCAGCAGCTTGGGTGATGGCGGGAGGGATACGCAGTATTTT; CDR3: CASSLGDGGRDTQYF
J: TRBJ2-7; size: once; V: TRBV7-2; D: TRBD1; DNA: TGTGCCAGCAGCTTAGCGGGACAGGCCTACGAGCAGTACTTC; CDR3: CASSLAGQAYEQYF
J: TRBJ2-1; size: NA; V: TRBV10-3; D: NA; DNA: TGTGCCATCAGTGATATGGCACCCTCTAGCTCCTACAATGAGCAGTTCTTC; CDR3: CAISDMAPSSSYNEQFF
J: TRBJ2-5; size: NA; V: TRBV7-8; D: TRBD2; DNA: TGTGCCAGCAGCTTAGAGGCGGGGGGTTACCAAGAGACCCAGTACTTC; CDR3: CASSLEAGGYQETQYF
J: TRBJ2-1; size: NA; V: TRBV19; D: NA; DNA: TGTGCCAGTAGTATTCGGGGTGGGAGAAGTGAGCAGTTCTTC; CDR3: CASSIRGGRSEQFF
J: TRBJ2-2; size: NA; V: TRBV6-5; D: NA; DNA: TGTGCCAGCAGTTTCGGGGGGAACACCGGGGAGCTGTTTTTT; CDR3: CASSFGGNTGELFF
J: TRBJ2-7; size: NA; V: TRBV5-6; D: NA; DNA: TGTGCCAGCACCCTCGTCGGAGTCACGGCTGGGGAGCAGTACTTC; CDR3: CASTLVGVTAGEQYF
J: TRBJ1-4; size: few; V: TRBV7-8; D: TRBD1; DNA: TGTGCCAGCAGCTTCGCACGGACAGGGTTTATTCGTGAAAAACTGTTTTTT; CDR3: CASSFARTGFIREKLFF
J: TRBJ2-1; size: NA; V: TRBV5-1; D: NA; DNA: TGCGCCAGCAGCTTAACAGACTACAATGAGCAGTTCTTC; CDR3: CASSLTDYNEQFF
J: TRBJ2-5; size: NA; V: TRBV11-2; D: NA; DNA: TGTGCCAGCAGTTCCCGGCGGAGCCAAGAGACCCAGTACTTC; CDR3: CASSSRRSQETQYF
J: TRBJ1-1; size: NA; V: TRBV19; D: TRBD1; DNA: TGTGCCAGTAGTGTACAGGGGCGAACTGAAGCTTTCTTT; CDR3: CASSVQGRTEAFF
J: TRBJ2-3; size: NA; V: TRBV27; D: TRBD2; DNA: TGTGCCAGCACCCCGGGGGGTAAAGATACGCAGTATTTT; CDR3: CASTPGGKDTQYF
J: TRBJ2-7; size: NA; V: TRBV6-5; D: NA; DNA: TGTGCCAGCAGTTCACAGGGAAGGGACGAGCAGTACTTC; CDR3: CASSSQGRDEQYF
J: TRBJ2-3; size: NA; V: TRBV7-2; D: TRBD2; DNA: TGTGCCAGCAGCCCCCAGCGGGGGGAAATAGATACGCAGTATTTT; CDR3: CASSPQRGEIDTQYF
J: TRBJ2-1; size: NA; V: TRBV6-1; D: NA; DNA: TGTGCCAGCAGTGAAACCGACTCCGTAGCCCTTTACAATGAGCAGTTCTTC; CDR3: CASSETDSVALYNEQFF
J: TRBJ2-2; size: NA; V: TRBV6-1; D: TRBD1; DNA: TGTGCCAGCCACCGGGACAGGGGGTCGGGGGAGCTGTTTTTT; CDR3: CASHRDRGSGELFF
J: TRBJ1-4; size: few; V: TRBV18; D: NA; DNA: TGTGCCAGCTCACCATGGCAGGAAAAACTGTTTTTT; CDR3: CASSPWQEKLFF
J: TRBJ2-4; size: NA; V: TRBV28; D: TRBD2; DNA: TGTGCCAGCAGTAGCGCCGGGACTAGCGGGAGAGACATTCAGTACTTC; CDR3: CASSSAGTSGRDIQYF